This TCR beta chain was observed in a study of T-cell reconstitution after alpha-beta-depleted transplantation in children. Study-level results: It was newly produced T cells that mostly accounted for T-cell counts and diversity one year after transplant.

Preparation of the TCRbeta library used unique molecular identifiers. TCRdb called the PCR reads again in MiXCR, with one record for every CDR3 protein. Of hundreds of thousands of distinct CDR3 sequences in the sample, over 10% were seen once. CDR1 is KGHSH and CDR2 is LQKENI in the germline V gene. This CDR3 is built from 15 residues. V lost 5 bases, J lost 2 bases, and 7 bases stayed unmatched. This clonotype was counted between two and nine times. The antigen remains undetermined. The chain combines TRBV18 with TRBJ2-7, with TRBD1 matching over 9 bases. This receptor was obtained from a male patient under 18 who had a stem cell transplant for acute myeloid leukemia, so the T cells may come from the graft donor. The input for sequencing was PBMCs, mostly from graft donor cells, taken 360 days after TCRalphabeta/CD19-depleted stem cell transplant. This CDR3 reads CASSVRQGVTYEQYF. The CDR3 bases are TGTGCCAGCTCAGTTCGACAGGGGGTAACCTACGAGCAGTACTTC. The whole variable domain, filled in from reference TRBV18 and TRBJ2-7, reads NAGVMQNPRHLVRRRGQEARLRCSPMKGHSHVYWYRQLPEEGLKFMVYLQKENIIDESGMPKERFSAEFPKEGPSILRIQQVVRGDSAAYFCASSVRQGVTYEQYFGPGTRLTVT.